The 3 T cell receptor beta chains below all came from one sample that was sequenced in a study of neurological immune-mediated disorders. TCRdb processed the 5' RACE reads anew with MiXCR; each CDR3 protein has one entry. The sample lists about 95,000 distinct CDR3 sequences, about 3.8% seen once, with 6% in the top ten. Sequencing was performed on PBMCs. These TCRs come from a woman aged 18 to 35 with multiple sclerosis.

This clonotype was recorded many times. The gene calls are TRBV10-1 and TRBJ2-3; possible D gene TRBD2, 6 bases. V dropped 5 bases and J dropped 6 bases, with 9 bases sitting between them. The length of the CDR3 is 12 residues. Per the germline V gene, CDR1 is WNHNN and CDR2 is SYGVQD (reference sequence). CDR3 DNA: TGCGCCAGCAGTACGGGGGACGATACGCAGTATTTT. It codes for CASSTGDDTQYF.

Worth noting for this clonotype: Since a much larger clone is just one base distant, this may be a read error. CDR3 in amino acids: CDSSVQETQYF. The CDR3 DNA follows: TGCGACAGCAGCGTCCAAGAGACCCAGTACTTC. The chain joins TRBV5-1 to TRBJ2-5; the D is unclear. Germline assignment: CDR1 SGHRS and CDR2 YFSETQ. The CDR3 is made up of 11 amino acids.

The sample holds many counts of this clonotype. This rearrangement joins TRBV6-5 to TRBJ1-5, with D maybe TRBD1 (5 bases). Germline CDR1 MNHEY, CDR2 SVGAGI. The CDR3 contains 12 residues. The V end was cut by 5 bases, the J end by 7 bases, with 9 bases between. This chain's CDR3 is CASSHGGQPQHF. CDR3 coding DNA: TGTGCCAGCAGTCACGGGGGACAGCCCCAGCATTTT.